This passage covers 12 T cell receptor beta chains from one sample sequenced in a study of vaccination and CD4 T cells after COVID-19 (dated by TCRdb to the early 2020s). No cognate antigen is known for these TCRs. The label giving this sample's treatment or condition can be read as: approximately nine-day PBMC culture with coronavirus spike peptide pools or control peptides (ViraFEST assay). The method behind the library was PCR. The sample was run on an Illumina iSeq 100. TCR sequencing of DNA from cultured CD4+ T cells used the Oncomine TCR Beta short-read assay at the Johns Hopkins FTIC core. TCRdb's own reprocessing of the public reads used fastp at Q25 and MiXCR and kept productive beta chains. Rows are unified per CDR3 protein, each entry keeping the most common DNA and genes. The sample table holds around 17,000 distinct CDR3 sequences, of which around 75% were seen once. About 16% of the sample is in the top ten clones.

The sequenced material came from CD4+ T cells from blood, cultured in vitro. The receptors originated from a human donor who had recovered from COVID-19.

This clonotype was detected only once. The chain recombines TRBV11-2 with TRBJ2-5; 8 bases line up with TRBD2. V was clipped by 2 bases and J by 5 bases; unmatched bases: 4. Per the germline V gene, CDR1 is SGHAT and CDR2 is FQNNGV. This CDR3 is 14 amino acids long. In DNA form, the CDR3 reads TGTGCCAGCAGCTTAAGGATAGCGGGGGAGACCCAGTACTTC. Its translation: CASSLRIAGETQYF.

This chain joins TRBV23-1 and TRBJ1-2; D is undetermined. TRBV23-1 is classed as an ORF, of uncertain function. V gave up 2 bases and J gave up 7 bases, with 11 bases separating them. The CDR3 is 13 residues long. CDR3 DNA sequence: TGCGCCAGCAGTCAACGGGAGGCGGGTGGCTACACCTTC. Its translation is CASSQREAGGYTF.

The rearrangement links TRBV6-1 to TRBJ1-6; D unclear. This CDR3 comprises 17 residues. V was shortened by 0 bases and J by 4 bases, with 13 bases between the two germline ends. Germline V gene data show CDR1 as MNHNS and CDR2 as SASEGT. The CDR3 sequence: CASSEAAGGLYNSPLHF. In DNA form, the CDR3 reads TGTGCCAGCAGTGAAGCCGCCGGTGGACTGTATAATTCACCCCTCCACTTT.

This chain uses TRBV6-2 or TRBV6-3 with TRBJ1-2; TRBD1 is a possible D gene (6 bases). Trimming removed 8 bases from V and 0 bases from J, with 16 bases in between. CDR1 is MNHEY, CDR2 SVGEGT, per germline. The CDR3 is 15 amino acids. The CDR3 DNA reads TGTGCCAGCTGGGAGTGGACAGCTACTAACTATGGCTACACCTTC. Its translation: CASWEWTATNYGYTF.

The V and J genes are TRBV9 and TRBJ2-5; D could derive from TRBD1 or TRBD2 (5 bases each). The CDR3 is 17 amino acids. Germline CDR1 reads SGDLS; CDR2 reads YYNGEE. V lost 0 bases to trimming and J lost 5 bases, with 20 bases between them. The CDR3 bases are TGTGCCAGCAGCGTAGAGGAGTGGGGACCATGGCAGGAGACCCAGTACTTC. It codes for CASSVEEWGPWQETQYF. The full variable domain, completed using reference TRBV9 and TRBJ2-5, is DSGVTQTPKHLITATGQRVTLRCSPRSGDLSVYWYQQSLDQGLQFLIQYYNGEERAKGNILERFSAQQFPDLHSELNLSSLELGDSALYFCASSVEEWGPWQETQYFGPGTRLLVL.

V usage is TRBV2 and J usage is TRBJ2-7; tentatively, D is TRBD1 or TRBD2 (5 bases each). V lost 6 bases and J 6 bases, leaving 18 bases between the germline ends. Germline CDR1 reads SNHLY; CDR2 reads FYNNEI. This CDR3 spans 14 amino acids. This CDR3 reads CASSRGISQGEQYF. CDR3 nucleotides: TGTGCCAGCAGCCGGGGCATCTCCCAGGGCGAGCAGTACTTC.

This chain uses TRBV20-1 with TRBJ2-5, with a tentative D call TRBD1 (5 bases). Looked up from germline, CDR1 is DFQATT and CDR2 is SNEGSKA (reference sequence). V dropped 5 bases and J dropped 4 bases, with 20 bases sitting between them. The CDR3 length is 15 residues. DNA for the CDR3: TGCAGTGCTTTAGCCCTCGCTGGGGCCCCAGAGACCCAGTACTTC. Protein sequence: CSALALAGAPETQYF.

The chain carries TRBV6-1 and TRBJ1-5; 10 bases are shared with TRBD1. There are 16 residues in the CDR3. The V and J ends lost 5 bases and 7 bases, in that order; junction bases with no gene match: 11. Germline CDR1 and CDR2: MNHNS and SASEGT. CDR3 amino acids: CASSRGGTGEGQPQHF. The CDR3 nucleotides read TGTGCCAGCAGTAGGGGGGGGACAGGGGAAGGCCAGCCCCAGCATTTT.

The genes are TRBV6-5 and TRBJ1-1; a weak D match, TRBD1 (5 bases). Germline CDR1 and CDR2: MNHEY and SVGAGI. Trimming stripped 0 bases from V and 1 base from J, with 15 bases between. CDR3 length: 17 amino acids. The CDR3 reads CASSYSFQGSQNTEAFF. CDR3 in DNA: TGTGCCAGCAGTTACTCGTTCCAGGGAAGTCAGAACACTGAAGCTTTCTTT.

The genes are TRBV7-2 and TRBJ1-2; possibly TRBD1 for D (6 bases). CDR1 is SGHTA and CDR2 is FQGNSA in the germline V gene. This CDR3 is 15 amino acids long. V lost 9 bases and J lost 2, with 19 bases in between. The CDR3 region is CASKHGGGGNYGYTF. CDR3 in DNA: TGTGCCAGTAAACATGGGGGAGGGGGGAACTATGGCTACACCTTC.

CDR3 loop: CASSSLAGGPETQYF. The CDR3 bases are TGTGCCAGCAGCTCCCTAGCGGGGGGGCCAGAGACCCAGTACTTC. This chain joins TRBV7-2 and TRBJ2-5; 12 bases are shared with TRBD2. The ends lost 4 bases at V and 4 bases at J; junction bases unmatched: 4. This CDR3 contains 15 residues. Germline V gene sequence: CDR1 SGHTA, CDR2 FQGNSA.

A few counts support this clonotype. The chain employs TRBV6-2 or TRBV6-3 and TRBJ1-2; D is possibly TRBD1 (5 bases). Germline assignment: CDR1 MNHEY and CDR2 SVGEGT. The CDR3 contains 19 residues. V was trimmed by 4 bases and J by 4 bases, leaving 28 bases between them. CDR3 region: CASSSILRDGGAGSYGYTF. The CDR3 bases are TGTGCCAGCAGTTCCATTCTCCGGGACGGAGGGGCTGGGAGCTATGGCTACACCTTC.